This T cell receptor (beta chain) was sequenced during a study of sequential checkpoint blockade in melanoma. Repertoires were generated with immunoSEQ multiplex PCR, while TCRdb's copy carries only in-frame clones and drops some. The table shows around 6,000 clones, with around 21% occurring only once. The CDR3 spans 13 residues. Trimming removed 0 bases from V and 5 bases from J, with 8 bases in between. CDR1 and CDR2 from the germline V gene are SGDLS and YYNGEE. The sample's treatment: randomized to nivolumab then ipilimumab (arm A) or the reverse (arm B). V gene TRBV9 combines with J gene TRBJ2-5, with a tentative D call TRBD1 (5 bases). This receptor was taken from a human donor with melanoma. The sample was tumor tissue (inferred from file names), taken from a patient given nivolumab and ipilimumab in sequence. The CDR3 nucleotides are TGTGCCAGCAGCGTAGAGGGGCGGGAGACCCAGTACTTC. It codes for CASSVEGRETQYF.